Below, one TCR beta chain is given with its context. The antigen is not known. The junction had 1 base not matched to a gene; V was cut back by 0 bases and J by 2 bases. Germline V gene sequence: CDR1 LNHNV, CDR2 YYDKDF (reference sequence). There are 15 residues in the CDR3. The sample comes from a study of T-cell reconstitution after alpha-beta-depleted transplantation in children. Unique molecular identifiers were used to barcode this TCRbeta library. TCRdb analysed the PCR reads with MiXCR anew, one entry per CDR3 protein. The sample has 250,000 to 350,000 distinct CDR3 sequences; around 25% are singletons. Points from the study as a whole: T-cell numbers and diversity one year post-transplant derived largely from freshly generated T cells.

Sequenced material: PBMCs, mostly from graft donor cells, taken 180 days after TCRalphabeta/CD19-depleted stem cell transplant. The TCR sequence derives from a male patient between 10 and 17 years old who had a stem cell transplant for acute lymphoblastic leukemia, so the T cells may come from the graft donor. The chain has TRBV15 and TRBJ2-7; 10 bases map to TRBD1. CDR3 region: CATSREGTGAYEQYF. CDR3 bases: TGTGCCACCAGCAGAGAGGGGACAGGGGCCTACGAGCAGTACTTC.